This entry lists 17 T cell receptor beta chains sequenced from one sample in a study of T cell responses to AZD1222 COVID-19 vaccine. TCRdb keeps only in-frame clones here, not all; method: immunoSEQ multiplex PCR. Seen here are around 150,000 clones, more than 90% observed once, and the top ten hold about 3.6%. Here the sequenced sample was peripheral blood, taken 28 days after the second AZD1222 dose. The receptors come from an adult who received the AZD1222 COVID-19 vaccine.

V and J are TRBV20-1 and TRBJ2-1, with D tentatively TRBD1 or TRBD2 (6 bases each). Germline V gene lookup returns CDR1 DFQATT and CDR2 SNEGSKA (reference sequence). Trimming shortened V by 3 bases and J by 9 bases, and 21 bases separated the two germline ends. The CDR3 consists of 15 residues. The chain's CDR3 is CSASRGRGQGTEQFF. CDR3 nucleotide sequence: TGCAGTGCTAGTAGAGGCCGGGGGCAGGGCACTGAGCAGTTCTTC.

The rearrangement links TRBV15 to TRBJ2-5; D unclear. The CDR3 is 14 residues long. Trimming removed 1 base from V and 2 bases from J, with 8 bases in between. Germline V gene lookup returns CDR1 LNHNV and CDR2 YYDKDF (reference sequence). The CDR3 sequence: CATSRGQRQETQYF. CDR3 nucleotide sequence: TGTGCCACCAGCAGAGGGCAGAGACAAGAGACCCAGTACTTC. Full variable domain (remainder filled in from reference TRBV15 and TRBJ2-5): DAMVIQNPRYQVTQFGKPVTLSCSQTLNHNVMYWYQQKSSQAPKLLFHYYDKDFNNEADTPDNFQSRRPNTSFCFLDIRSPGLGDTAMYLCATSRGQRQETQYFGPGTRLLVL.

The rearrangement joins TRBV9 to TRBJ1-2; 8 nucleotides agree with TRBD1. After removal of 2 bases from V and 8 bases from J, the junction contained 5 bases not matched to a gene. The CDR3 contains 13 residues. Germline V gives CDR1 SGDLS, CDR2 YYNGEE. This CDR3 reads CASSVQTGGGYTF. CDR3 coding DNA: TGTGCCAGCAGCGTCCAAACAGGGGGAGGCTACACCTTC.

Only one count was recorded for this clone. The chain's CDR3 is CASSFAGGIEKLFF. CDR3 nucleotide sequence: TGTGCCAGCAGCTTCGCGGGTGGGATTGAAAAACTGTTTTTT. V usage is TRBV11-3 and J usage is TRBJ1-4; unclear D gene. The CDR3 length is 14 residues. Germline assignment: CDR1 SGHNT and CDR2 YENEEA. The V gene lost 3 bases and the J gene lost 7 bases, with 12 bases spanning the gap.

The chain recombines TRBV28 with TRBJ2-1, with TRBD2 identical over 8 bases. The V gene's germline CDR1 is MDHEN and CDR2 SYDVKM. The CDR3 spans 17 residues. J lost 8 bases, V lost 6 bases, and 18 bases had no gene match. The CDR3 reads CASSFLTNSGDEDEQFF. CDR3 bases: TGTGCCAGCAGCTTCCTAACCAATAGCGGGGATGAGGATGAGCAGTTCTTC.

The chain is built from TRBV24-1 and TRBJ2-7, with 14 bases matching TRBD2. This CDR3 contains 16 residues. V lost 4 bases, J lost 7 bases, and 8 bases stayed unmatched. Germline CDR1 and CDR2: KGHDR and SFDVKD. CDR3 protein: CATSEAGLAGAKEQYF. In DNA form, the CDR3 reads TGTGCCACCAGTGAAGCGGGACTAGCGGGAGCGAAAGAGCAGTACTTC.

This clone was recorded a few times. The J gene is TRBJ2-1, the V gene TRBV5-1; perhaps TRBD1 as D (6 bases). This CDR3 spans 15 amino acids. V lost 1 base and J lost 4, with 12 bases in between. Germline V gene sequence: CDR1 SGHRS, CDR2 YFSETQ. The CDR3 coding sequence is TGCGCCAGCAGCTTGAATGGGGGCTCTTACAATGAGCAGTTCTTC. The encoded protein is CASSLNGGSYNEQFF.

This sequence joins TRBV7-3 and TRBJ2-3; D might be TRBD2 (5 bases). The CDR3 extends over 15 amino acids. The ends were cut back, 3 bases at V and 2 bases at J, with 12 bases in the middle. CDR1 and CDR2 (germline): SGHTA, FQGTGA. The CDR3 here is CASSFGPAATDTQYF. The CDR3 bases are TGTGCCAGCAGCTTCGGCCCAGCGGCCACAGATACGCAGTATTTT.

This chain uses TRBV7-9 with TRBJ2-3; the match to TRBD1 covers 9 bases. Looked up from germline, CDR1 is SEHNR and CDR2 is FQNEAQ (reference sequence). The CDR3 loop spans 15 amino acids. The junction had 6 bases not matched to a gene; V was cut back by 3 bases and J by 5 bases. The CDR3 region has the DNA TGTGCCAGCAGCTTGCTCGGACAGGGGTTAGATACGCAGTATTTT. It specifies CASSLLGQGLDTQYF.

This chain links TRBV7-2 with TRBJ1-5; no firm D call. V gave up 2 bases and J gave up 5 bases, with 13 bases separating them. The CDR3 consists of 15 residues. CDR1 and CDR2 from the germline V gene are SGHTA and FQGNSA. CDR3 bases: TGTGCCAGCAGCTTATCTTGGGGTGGGGATCAGCCCCAGCATTTT. This codes for CASSLSWGGDQPQHF. Using reference TRBV7-2 and TRBJ1-5 for the parts outside the CDR3, the full variable domain is GAGVSQSPSNKVTEKGKDVELRCDPISGHTALYWYRQSLGQGLEFLIYFQGNSAPDKSGLPSDRFSAERTGGSVSTLTIQRTQQEDSAVYLCASSLSWGGDQPQHFGDGTRLSIL.

This chain connects TRBV4-1 to TRBJ2-1; the D gene is possibly TRBD2 (5 bases). Trimming removed 6 bases at V and 9 bases at J, with 12 bases between. Germline V lookup: CDR1 MGHRA, CDR2 YSYEKL. The length of the CDR3 is 12 residues. The CDR3 reads CASRNRAGEQFF. The CDR3 nucleotides read TGCGCCAGCAGGAATCGGGCGGGTGAGCAGTTCTTC.

The chain uses TRBV3-1 (or the pseudogene TRBV3-2) and TRBJ1-6; the match to TRBD1 covers 7 bases. Germline assignment: CDR1 LGHDT and CDR2 YNNKEL (reference sequence). Trimming at V came to 8 bases and at J to 2 bases, leaving 6 bases not matched to a gene. The CDR3 totals 15 residues. CDR3: CASHTTGTYNSPLHF. The CDR3 nucleotides are TGTGCCAGCCACACGACAGGGACCTATAATTCACCCCTCCACTTT.

This chain joins TRBV7-2 and TRBJ1-3; 7 bases align to TRBD1. The CDR3 contains 16 residues. V lost 5 bases and J lost 0; bases outside the gene matches: 7. Germline V gives CDR1 SGHTA, CDR2 FQGNSA. In DNA, the CDR3 is TGTGCCAGCAGCCCATACAGGGGAATCTCTGGAAACACCATATATTTT. Translated: CASSPYRGISGNTIYF.

CDR3 coding DNA: TGTGCCAGCAGCCAAGAATCGGCAGGGTGGAATGAGCAGTTCTTC. As protein: CASSQESAGWNEQFF. The rearrangement links TRBV14 to TRBJ2-1; maybe TRBD1 (5 bases). This CDR3 region has 15 residues. Germline V gene data show CDR1 as SGHDN and CDR2 as FVKESK. Trimming took 0 bases from V and 7 from J, leaving 13 bases between them.

This clone was seen a single time. The chain links TRBV30 to TRBJ1-4, with D tentatively TRBD1 (6 bases). Per germline, CDR1 GTSNPN and CDR2 SVGIG (reference sequence). V was trimmed by 4 bases and J by 12 bases, leaving 12 bases between them. The CDR3 runs 11 residues. CDR3: CAWTMGAQLFF. For the CDR3, the DNA is TGTGCCTGGACGATGGGGGCGCAACTGTTTTTT.

This sequence joins TRBV10-1 and TRBJ1-3; tentatively, D is TRBD1 (5 bases). V lost 5 bases and J lost 0, with 17 bases in between. Germline CDR1 WNHNN, CDR2 SYGVQD (reference sequence). The CDR3 extends over 17 amino acids. As DNA, the CDR3 is TGCGCCAGCAGTAGAACTTGGGACGCTAACTCTGGAAACACCATATATTTT. It encodes CASSRTWDANSGNTIYF.

This chain uses TRBV6-5 with TRBJ2-7, with D possibly matching TRBD2 (5 bases). CDR3 length equals 15 residues. V shed 7 bases and J shed 0 bases, with 16 bases lying between them. Germline V gene lookup returns CDR1 MNHEY and CDR2 SVGAGI. The CDR3 nucleotides are TGTGCCAGCATCCAAAGGGAAGGGAGCTCCTACGAGCAGTACTTC. Amino acids: CASIQREGSSYEQYF.